The 27 T cell receptor beta chains below come from one sample, sequenced in a study of blood T cell repertoires in COVID-19. Using immunoSEQ multiplex PCR, the repertoire was profiled, and TCRdb retains in-frame clones only, with some absent. The table shows under 400,000 clones, with approximately 87% occurring only once. The specimen was peripheral blood. The receptors were gathered from a woman aged 25 to 39 with COVID-19, enrolled during active disease.

The V gene is TRBV6-5, the J gene TRBJ1-3; D gene unclear. This CDR3 contains 13 residues. Looked up from germline, CDR1 is MNHEY and CDR2 is SVGAGI. Deletions cut 4 bases from V and 8 bases from J, with 12 bases between. Here the CDR3 DNA reads TGTGCCAGCAGTTTACCGGGAGGGTACACCATATATTTT. Encoded protein: CASSLPGGYTIYF.

The chain joins TRBV5-1 to TRBJ1-2, with 10 bases that match TRBD1. V dropped 4 bases and J dropped 3; count of bases not matched to a gene: 6. The CDR3 runs to 15 residues. Germline-derived CDR1 and CDR2 are SGHRS and YFSETQ. The CDR3 DNA reads as TGCGCCAGCAGCGCCTGGGACAGGGGAGACTATGGCTACACCTTC. It codes for CASSAWDRGDYGYTF.

This sequence joins TRBV7-3 and TRBJ2-1; 16 bases match TRBD2. Per the germline V gene, CDR1 is SGHTA and CDR2 is FQGTGA. After removal of 5 bases from V and 9 bases from J, the junction contained 4 bases not matched to a gene. The CDR3 is 15 residues long. CDR3 nucleotide sequence: TGTGCCAGCAGCGGAGGGACTAGCGGGAGGGGTGAGCAGTTCTTC. Its protein product is CASSGGTSGRGEQFF.

The gene calls are TRBV10-3 and TRBJ2-5, with 16 bases lining up with TRBD2. The V gene end was trimmed by 2 bases and the J gene end by 5 bases; junction bases not matched to a gene: 2. This CDR3 comprises 16 residues. Germline CDR1 is ENHRY and CDR2 is SYGVKD. The CDR3 DNA is TGTGCCATCAGTGAGGGGACTAGCGGGAGGGTGGAGACCCAGTACTTC. Amino acids: CAISEGTSGRVETQYF.

V gene TRBV6-2 or TRBV6-3 combines with J gene TRBJ1-5, with 7 bases identical to TRBD1. Germline V gives CDR1 MNHEY, CDR2 SVGEGT. J gave up 5 bases and V 6 bases, and 7 bases lay outside the gene matches. This CDR3 spans 14 amino acids. The CDR3 sequence is CASSPYRGDQPQHF. The CDR3 DNA sequence: TGTGCCAGCAGCCCTTACAGGGGCGATCAGCCCCAGCATTTT.

The rearrangement joins TRBV5-4 to TRBJ2-6; the match to TRBD1 covers 7 bases. The CDR3 totals 16 residues. Germline CDR1 SGHNT, CDR2 YYREEE (reference sequence). Germline trimming cut 4 bases from V and 4 bases from J; bases unmatched to any gene: 8. CDR3 bases: TGTGCCAGCAGCCCTCCGAGGGGGCCAGGGGCCAACGTCCTGACTTTC. Residues: CASSPPRGPGANVLTF.

The V and J genes are TRBV28 and TRBJ2-7; 10 nucleotides align to TRBD2. CDR3 length: 14 residues. The V gene end was trimmed by 6 bases and the J gene end by 4 bases; junction bases not matched to a gene: 6. Germline CDR1 and CDR2: MDHEN and SYDVKM. CDR3 region: CASRRTSGIYEQYF. The CDR3 region has the DNA TGTGCCAGCAGGAGAACTAGCGGGATTTACGAGCAGTACTTC. The whole variable domain, filled in from reference TRBV28 and TRBJ2-7, reads DVKVTQSSRYLVKRTGEKVFLECVQDMDHENMFWYRQDPGLGLRLIYFSYDVKMKEKGDIPEGYSVSREKKERFSLILESASTNQTSMYLCASRRTSGIYEQYFGPGTRLTVT.

The chain employs TRBV27 and TRBJ1-1; 8 nucleotides match TRBD1. The V gene end was trimmed by 2 bases and the J gene end by 7 bases; junction bases not matched to a gene: 3. CDR1 is MNHEY and CDR2 is SMNVEV in the germline V gene (reference sequence). The CDR3 length is 13 residues. The CDR3 DNA sequence: TGTGCCAGCAGTTTAGGACAGGGCTATGAAGCTTTCTTT. Residues: CASSLGQGYEAFF.

The chain has TRBV24-1 and TRBJ2-1; 10 bases line up with TRBD2. The V and J ends lost 5 bases and 2 bases, in that order; junction bases with no gene match: 5. The CDR3 contains 16 residues. Germline V CDR1 and CDR2: KGHDR, SFDVKD. CDR3 residues: CATSGSGTSAYNEQFF. In DNA, the CDR3 is TGTGCCACCAGTGGCTCCGGGACTAGCGCCTACAATGAGCAGTTCTTC.

This rearrangement joins TRBV5-5 to TRBJ2-7, with a weak D call TRBD1 (5 bases). This CDR3 has 14 residues. In germline, CDR1 is SGHKS, CDR2 YYEKEE (reference sequence). With 5 bases removed from V and 6 bases from J, the gap between germline ends came to 18 bases. CDR3 in DNA: TGTGCCAGCAGTCTGGGGCAGGCTGGTGCCGAGCAGTACTTC. This sequence encodes CASSLGQAGAEQYF.

The chain joins TRBV2 to TRBJ1-5; no firm D call. The CDR3 has 13 residues. Germline values: CDR1 SNHLY, CDR2 FYNNEI. With 4 bases removed from V and 4 bases from J, the gap between germline ends came to 8 bases. The CDR3 sequence: CASSVEANQPQHF. The CDR3 DNA sequence: TGTGCCAGCAGTGTTGAAGCGAATCAGCCCCAGCATTTT.

The chain employs TRBV24-1 and TRBJ1-2; TRBD1 aligns across 8 bases. Germline V gene data show CDR1 as KGHDR and CDR2 as SFDVKD. The CDR3 runs 13 residues. J lost 5 bases, V lost 4 bases, and 2 bases had no gene match. This CDR3 reads CATSERTGYGYTF. CDR3 nucleotide sequence: TGTGCCACCAGTGAGAGGACAGGGTATGGCTACACCTTC.

V gene TRBV5-8 combines with J gene TRBJ2-7, with D possibly matching TRBD1 (6 bases). The V gene's germline CDR1 is SGHTS and CDR2 YDEGEE. Deletions cut 1 base from V and 3 bases from J, with 14 bases between. This CDR3 spans 15 amino acids. The CDR3 protein is CASSLKQGILYEQYF. CDR3 nucleotide sequence: TGTGCCAGCAGCTTGAAGCAGGGGATTCTCTACGAGCAGTACTTC.

The chain carries TRBV2 and TRBJ2-1, with 8 bases aligning to TRBD2. The trim removed 7 bases at V and 3 bases at J, leaving 11 bases unmatched. The CDR3 extends over 16 amino acids. Looked up from germline, CDR1 is SNHLY and CDR2 is FYNNEI. This CDR3 is CASTKTGTSFYNEQFF. CDR3 sequence (DNA): TGTGCCAGCACTAAAACCGGGACTAGTTTCTACAATGAGCAGTTCTTC.

This chain uses TRBV29-1 with TRBJ2-2, with TRBD1 as a possible D gene (5 bases). Trimming left V 1 base short and J 5 bases short, with 8 bases between. The CDR3 is made up of 13 amino acids. Germline V CDR1 and CDR2: SQVTM, ANQGSEA. CDR3 residues: CSVEGQNTGELFF. In DNA form, the CDR3 reads TGCAGCGTTGAAGGACAGAATACCGGGGAGCTGTTTTTT.

The chain combines TRBV4-3 with TRBJ1-4; 7 bases map to TRBD1. Germline assignment: CDR1 LGHNA and CDR2 YSLEER. The CDR3 runs to 13 residues. The J segment lost 7 bases and the V segment lost 5 bases, leaving 4 bases of the junction unmatched. The CDR3 here is CASSGQGGEKLFF. CDR3 DNA: TGCGCCAGCAGCGGGCAGGGGGGTGAAAAACTGTTTTTT.

This clone showed up just a few times. The gene calls are TRBV2 and TRBJ2-1, with 13 bases fitting TRBD2. Germline assignment: CDR1 SNHLY and CDR2 FYNNEI. The CDR3 loop spans 15 amino acids. With V trimmed by 4 bases and J by 8 bases, 5 bases remained unmatched. DNA of the CDR3: TGTGCCAGCAGTGGAGGGACTAGCGGGAACGATGAGCAGTTCTTC. Translated, it gives CASSGGTSGNDEQFF. Full variable domain (remainder filled in from reference TRBV2 and TRBJ2-1): EPEVTQTPSHQVTQMGQEVILRCVPISNHLYFYWYRQILGQKVEFLVSFYNNEISEKSEIFDDQFSVERPDGSNFTLKIRSTKLEDSAMYFCASSGGTSGNDEQFFGPGTRLTVL.

This clone was picked up one time. The chain combines TRBV6-4 with TRBJ2-1, with D possibly matching TRBD1 (6 bases). CDR3 length: 15 residues. CDR1 is MRHNA, CDR2 SNTAGT, per germline. The germline V and J ends were trimmed by 4 bases and 4 bases, with 14 bases remaining between them. The CDR3 loop is CASSASGESYNEQFF. The CDR3 bases are TGTGCCAGCAGTGCGTCAGGGGAGTCTTACAATGAGCAGTTCTTC.

The rearrangement uses TRBV5-4 and TRBJ1-2; D gene uncertain. Between the trimmed V and J ends, which lost 7 bases and 4 bases, there was a span of 20 bases. Looked up from germline, CDR1 is SGHNT and CDR2 is YYREEE (reference sequence). This CDR3 region has 15 residues. Written as DNA, the CDR3 is TGTGCCAGCGCCACATCCCCAGCCGCGGGCTATGGCTACACCTTC. It is translated as CASATSPAAGYGYTF. The full variable domain, its missing parts supplied by reference TRBV5-4 and TRBJ1-2, is ETGVTQSPTHLIKTRGQQVTLRCSSQSGHNTVSWYQQALGQGPQFIFQYYREEENGRGNFPPRFSGLQFPNYSSELNVNALELDDSALYLCASATSPAAGYGYTFGSGTRLTVV.

The chain carries TRBV27 and TRBJ1-5; 10 nucleotides match TRBD1. Germline assignment: CDR1 MNHEY and CDR2 SMNVEV (reference sequence). With 6 bases clipped from V and 5 bases from J, the junction kept 1 base outside the gene matches. CDR3 length: 13 residues. The DNA for the CDR3 is TGTGCCAGCAGGGGGACAGGGGATCAGCCCCAGCATTTT. The encoded protein is CASRGTGDQPQHF.

The V gene is TRBV30, the J gene TRBJ1-5; TRBD1 is a possible D gene (6 bases). Germline values: CDR1 GTSNPN, CDR2 SVGIG (reference sequence). V was shortened by 0 bases and J by 7 bases, with 10 bases between the two germline ends. CDR3 size: 13 residues. The CDR3 DNA sequence: TGTGCCTGGAGTGTACGGGGGGGCCAGCCCCAGCATTTT. Its protein is CAWSVRGGQPQHF.

The chain recombines TRBV7-8 with TRBJ2-1, with D possibly TRBD2 on 5 matching bases. V lost 5 bases and J lost 7, with 18 bases in between. The CDR3 is 15 residues long. Germline-derived CDR1 and CDR2 are SGHVS and FQNEAQ. CDR3 sequence reads: CASSPGSGGGNEQFF. The CDR3, as DNA: TGTGCCAGCAGCCCGGGAAGTGGCGGTGGAAATGAGCAGTTCTTC.

This chain links TRBV18 with TRBJ1-2; 7 bases are a match to TRBD1. The CDR3 loop spans 14 amino acids. The J segment lost 8 bases and the V segment lost 2 bases, leaving 8 bases of the junction unmatched. Germline-derived CDR1 and CDR2 are KGHSH and LQKENI. Written as DNA, the CDR3 is TGTGCCAGCTCACCATCCGACAGGGCCAACGGCTACACCTTC. Its protein is CASSPSDRANGYTF.

This rearrangement joins TRBV5-6 to TRBJ2-7, with TRBD1 matching 8 bases. Germline assignment: CDR1 SGHDT and CDR2 YYEEEE. The CDR3 loop spans 12 amino acids. V lost 4 bases, J lost 6 bases, and 3 bases stayed unmatched. Here the CDR3 reads CASSRTGLEQYF. The CDR3 DNA reads TGTGCCAGCAGCCGGACAGGGCTCGAGCAGTACTTC.

This chain joins TRBV5-1 and TRBJ2-7; TRBD1 is a possible D gene (5 bases). Trimming took off 0 bases at V and 6 bases at J, with 10 bases between the two ends. The germline CDR1 and CDR2 sequences are SGHRS and YFSETQ. The CDR3 extends over 13 amino acids. For the CDR3, the DNA is TGCGCCAGCAGCTTGGACGACAGTAGCGAGCAGTACTTC. It is translated as CASSLDDSSEQYF.

This clone was seen a single time. The genes are TRBV9 and TRBJ1-4, with TRBD1 matching over 7 bases. Looked up from germline, CDR1 is SGDLS and CDR2 is YYNGEE. This CDR3 contains 13 residues. The junction had 5 bases not matched to a gene; V was cut back by 4 bases and J by 8 bases. CDR3 sequence (DNA): TGTGCCAGCAGCAAAAGGGGGCGAGAAAAACTGTTTTTT. It yields the protein CASSKRGREKLFF.

The CDR3 sequence: CASSSSRYSGNTIYF. DNA of the CDR3: TGTGCCAGCAGCTCCTCACGGTACTCTGGAAACACCATATATTTT. The V call is TRBV5-6, the J call TRBJ1-3, with D unresolved. CDR1 SGHDT and CDR2 YYEEEE come from the germline V gene. The CDR3 totals 15 residues. Trimming stripped 3 bases from V and 0 bases from J, with 10 bases between.